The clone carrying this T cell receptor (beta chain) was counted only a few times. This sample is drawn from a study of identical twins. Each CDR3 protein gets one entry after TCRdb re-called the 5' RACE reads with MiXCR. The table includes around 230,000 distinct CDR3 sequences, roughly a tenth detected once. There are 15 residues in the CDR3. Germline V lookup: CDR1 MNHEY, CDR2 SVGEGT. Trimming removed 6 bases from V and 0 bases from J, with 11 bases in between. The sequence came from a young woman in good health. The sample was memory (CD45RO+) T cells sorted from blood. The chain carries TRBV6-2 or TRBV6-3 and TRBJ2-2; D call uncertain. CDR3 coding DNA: TGTGCCAGCAGCCCGACCGTGGCGAACACCGGGGAGCTGTTTTTT. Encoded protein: CASSPTVANTGELFF.